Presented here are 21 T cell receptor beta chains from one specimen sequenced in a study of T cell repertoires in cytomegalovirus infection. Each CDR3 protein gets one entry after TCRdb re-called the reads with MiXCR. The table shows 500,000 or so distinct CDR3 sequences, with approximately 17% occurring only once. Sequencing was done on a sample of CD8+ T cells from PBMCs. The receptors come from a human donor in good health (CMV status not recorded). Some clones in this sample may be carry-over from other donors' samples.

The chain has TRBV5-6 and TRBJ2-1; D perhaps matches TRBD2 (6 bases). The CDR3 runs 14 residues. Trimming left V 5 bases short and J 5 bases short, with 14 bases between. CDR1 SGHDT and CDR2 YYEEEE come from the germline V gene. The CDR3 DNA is TGTGCCAGCAGTCCGGGGGTTTGGAACAATGAGCAGTTCTTC. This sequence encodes CASSPGVWNNEQFF.

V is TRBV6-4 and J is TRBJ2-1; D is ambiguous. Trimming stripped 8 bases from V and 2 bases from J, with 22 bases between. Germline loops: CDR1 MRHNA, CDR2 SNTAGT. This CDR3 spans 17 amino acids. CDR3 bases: TGTGCCAGCCCCTCCCGCGTAAGTGTCCGTGCCTACAATGAGCAGTTCTTC. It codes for CASPSRVSVRAYNEQFF.

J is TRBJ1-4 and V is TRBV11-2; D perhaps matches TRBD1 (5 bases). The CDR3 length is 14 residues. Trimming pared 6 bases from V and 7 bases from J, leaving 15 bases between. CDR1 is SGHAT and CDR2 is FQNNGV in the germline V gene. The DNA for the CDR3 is TGTGCCAGCAGATCCGGGACTTCGGGTGAAAAACTGTTTTTT. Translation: CASRSGTSGEKLFF.

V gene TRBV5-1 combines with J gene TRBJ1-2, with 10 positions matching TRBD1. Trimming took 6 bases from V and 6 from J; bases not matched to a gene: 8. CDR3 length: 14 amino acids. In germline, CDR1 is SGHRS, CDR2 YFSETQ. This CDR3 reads CASKVPTGGDGYTF. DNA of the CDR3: TGCGCCAGCAAAGTGCCGACAGGGGGCGATGGCTACACCTTC. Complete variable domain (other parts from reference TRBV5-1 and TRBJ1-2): KAGVTQTPRYLIKTRGQQVTLSCSPISGHRSVSWYQQTPGQGLQFLFEYFSETQRNKGNFPGRFSGRQFSNSRSEMNVSTLELGDSALYLCASKVPTGGDGYTFGSGTRLTVV.

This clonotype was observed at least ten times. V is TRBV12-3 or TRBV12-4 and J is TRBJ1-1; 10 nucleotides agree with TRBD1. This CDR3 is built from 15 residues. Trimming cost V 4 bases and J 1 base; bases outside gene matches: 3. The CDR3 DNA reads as TGTGCCAGCAGTTCCTGGACAGGGGGGAACACTGAAGCTTTCTTT. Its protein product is CASSSWTGGNTEAFF.

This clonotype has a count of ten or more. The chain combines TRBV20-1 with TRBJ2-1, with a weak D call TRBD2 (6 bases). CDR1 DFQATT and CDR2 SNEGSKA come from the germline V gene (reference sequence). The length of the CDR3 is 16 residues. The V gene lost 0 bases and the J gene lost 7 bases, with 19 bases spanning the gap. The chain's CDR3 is CSARERREEDGNEQFF. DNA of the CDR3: TGCAGTGCTAGAGAGCGGCGGGAAGAAGATGGGAATGAGCAGTTCTTC.

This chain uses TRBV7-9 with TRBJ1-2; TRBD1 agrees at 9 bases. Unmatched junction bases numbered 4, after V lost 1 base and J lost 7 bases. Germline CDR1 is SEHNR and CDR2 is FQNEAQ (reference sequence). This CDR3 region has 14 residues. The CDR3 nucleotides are TGTGCCAGCAGCTTAGAAGGGACAGGGTTTGGCTACACCTTC. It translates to CASSLEGTGFGYTF.

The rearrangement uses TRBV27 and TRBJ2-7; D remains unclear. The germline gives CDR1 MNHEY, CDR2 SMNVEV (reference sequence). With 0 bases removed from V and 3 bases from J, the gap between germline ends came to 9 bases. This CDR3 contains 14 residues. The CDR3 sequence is CASSLSKGLYEQYF. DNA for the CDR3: TGTGCCAGCAGTTTATCGAAAGGCCTCTACGAGCAGTACTTC.

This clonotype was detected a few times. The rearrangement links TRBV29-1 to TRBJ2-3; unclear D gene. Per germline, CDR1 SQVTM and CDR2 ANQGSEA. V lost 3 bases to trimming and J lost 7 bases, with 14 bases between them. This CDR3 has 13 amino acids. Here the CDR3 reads CSVDGRAAYTQYF. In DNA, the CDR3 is TGCAGCGTTGACGGTAGGGCAGCCTATACGCAGTATTTT.

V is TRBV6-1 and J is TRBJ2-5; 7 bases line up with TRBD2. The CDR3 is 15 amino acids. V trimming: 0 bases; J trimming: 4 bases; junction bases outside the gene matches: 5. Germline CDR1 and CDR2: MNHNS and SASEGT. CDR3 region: CASSEAAGRGETQYF. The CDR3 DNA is TGTGCCAGCAGTGAAGCGGCAGGGAGGGGAGAGACCCAGTACTTC.

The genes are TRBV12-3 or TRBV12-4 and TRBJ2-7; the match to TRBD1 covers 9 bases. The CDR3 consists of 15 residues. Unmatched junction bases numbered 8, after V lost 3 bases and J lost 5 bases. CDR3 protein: CASSFVGTGWDEQYF. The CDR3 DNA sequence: TGTGCCAGCAGTTTTGTAGGGACAGGGTGGGACGAGCAGTACTTC.

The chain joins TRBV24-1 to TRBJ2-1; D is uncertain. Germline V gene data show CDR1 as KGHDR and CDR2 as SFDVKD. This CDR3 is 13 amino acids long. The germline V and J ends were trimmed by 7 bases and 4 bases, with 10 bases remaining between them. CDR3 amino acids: CATRDALYNEQFF. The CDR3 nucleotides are TGTGCCACCAGGGACGCCCTTTACAATGAGCAGTTCTTC.

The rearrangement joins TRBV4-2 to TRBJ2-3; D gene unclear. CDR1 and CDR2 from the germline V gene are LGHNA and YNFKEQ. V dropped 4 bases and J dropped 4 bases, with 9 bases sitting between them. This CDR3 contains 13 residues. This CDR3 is CASSPPRSDTQYF. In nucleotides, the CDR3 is TGTGCCAGCAGCCCCCCACGCTCAGATACGCAGTATTTT.

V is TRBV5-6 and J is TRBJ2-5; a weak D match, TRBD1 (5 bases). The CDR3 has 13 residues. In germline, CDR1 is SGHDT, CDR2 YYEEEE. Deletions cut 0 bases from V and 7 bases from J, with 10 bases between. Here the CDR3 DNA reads TGTGCCAGCAGCTTGGTTCAGGGCGCGACCCAGTACTTC. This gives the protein CASSLVQGATQYF.

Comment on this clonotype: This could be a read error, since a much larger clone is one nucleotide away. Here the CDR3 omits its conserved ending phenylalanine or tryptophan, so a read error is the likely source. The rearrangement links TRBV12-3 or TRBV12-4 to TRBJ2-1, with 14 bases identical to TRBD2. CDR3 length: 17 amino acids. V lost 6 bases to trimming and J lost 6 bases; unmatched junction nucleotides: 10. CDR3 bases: TGTGCCAGCAGCCTCAGTCCGACTAGCGGGAGGGCCAATGAGCAGTTCTTA. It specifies CASSLSPTSGRANEQFL.

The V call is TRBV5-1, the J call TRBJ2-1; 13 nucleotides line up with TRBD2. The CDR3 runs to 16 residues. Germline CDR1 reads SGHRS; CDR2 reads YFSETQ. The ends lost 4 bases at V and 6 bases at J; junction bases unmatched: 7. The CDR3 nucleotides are TGCGCCAGCAGCGGCGGGACTAGCGGGAAGATCAATGAGCAGTTCTTC. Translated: CASSGGTSGKINEQFF.

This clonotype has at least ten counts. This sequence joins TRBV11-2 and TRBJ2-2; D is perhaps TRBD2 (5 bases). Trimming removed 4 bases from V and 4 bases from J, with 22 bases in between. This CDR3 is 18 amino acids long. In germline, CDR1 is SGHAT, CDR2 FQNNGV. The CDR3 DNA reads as TGTGCCAGCAGCTCAATCAGGTGGCAGCGGACCCTCACCGGGGAGCTGTTTTTT. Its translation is CASSSIRWQRTLTGELFF. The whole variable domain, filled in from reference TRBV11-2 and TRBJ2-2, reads EAGVAQSPRYKIIEKRQSVAFWCNPISGHATLYWYQQILGQGPKLLIQFQNNGVVDDSQLPKDRFSAERLKGVDSTLKIQPAKLEDSAVYLCASSSIRWQRTLTGELFFGEGSRLTVL.

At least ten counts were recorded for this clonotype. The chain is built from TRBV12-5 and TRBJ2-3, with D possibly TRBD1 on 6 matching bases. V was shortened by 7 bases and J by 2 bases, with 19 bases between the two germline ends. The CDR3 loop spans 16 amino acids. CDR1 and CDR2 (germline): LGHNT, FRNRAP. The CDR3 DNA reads TGTGCTAGTGTCCAACCGGGACACACTCCCACAGATACGCAGTATTTT. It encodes CASVQPGHTPTDTQYF.

The CDR3 here is CASSQDLDRNEKLFF. The CDR3 DNA reads TGTGCCAGCAGCCAAGATCTGGACAGGAATGAAAAACTGTTTTTT. V and J are TRBV4-2 and TRBJ1-4; TRBD1 aligns across 7 bases. CDR1 and CDR2 (germline): LGHNA, YNFKEQ. V trimming: 0 bases; J trimming: 5 bases; junction bases outside the gene matches: 3. This CDR3 region has 15 residues.

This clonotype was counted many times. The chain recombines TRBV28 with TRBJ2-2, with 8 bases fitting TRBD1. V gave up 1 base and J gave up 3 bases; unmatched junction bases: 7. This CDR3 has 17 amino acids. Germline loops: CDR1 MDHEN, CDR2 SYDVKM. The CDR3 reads CASSLSPDRGYTGELFF. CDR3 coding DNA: TGTGCCAGCAGTTTATCCCCTGACAGGGGCTACACCGGGGAGCTGTTTTTT.

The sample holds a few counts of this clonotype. Here the CDR3 reads CASSPPGHPLHF. The CDR3, as DNA: TGTGCCAGCTCACCCCCCGGGCACCCCCTCCACTTT. The chain recombines TRBV18 with TRBJ1-6; D unclear. The CDR3 contains 12 residues. CDR1 and CDR2 (germline): KGHSH, LQKENI. V was clipped by 3 bases and J by 13 bases, with 10 bases between them.